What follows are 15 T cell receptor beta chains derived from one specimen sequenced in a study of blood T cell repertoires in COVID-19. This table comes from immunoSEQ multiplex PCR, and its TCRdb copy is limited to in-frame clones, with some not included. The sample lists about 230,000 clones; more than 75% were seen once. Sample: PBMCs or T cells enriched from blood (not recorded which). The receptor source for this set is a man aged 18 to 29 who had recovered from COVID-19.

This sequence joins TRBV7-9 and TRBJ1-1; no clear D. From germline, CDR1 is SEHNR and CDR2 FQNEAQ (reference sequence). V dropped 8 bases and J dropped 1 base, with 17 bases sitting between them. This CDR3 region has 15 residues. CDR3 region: CASLTAHSGNTEAFF. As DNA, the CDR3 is TGTGCCAGCCTCACCGCACATTCAGGGAACACTGAAGCTTTCTTT.

CDR3 in amino acids: CASTDPGMGTEAFF. CDR3 in DNA: TGTGCCAGCACGGACCCGGGGATGGGGACTGAAGCTTTCTTT. V is TRBV6-5 and J is TRBJ1-1; no definite D call. The CDR3 length is 14 residues. V gave up 7 bases and J gave up 5 bases, with 17 bases separating them. Germline V gives CDR1 MNHEY, CDR2 SVGAGI.

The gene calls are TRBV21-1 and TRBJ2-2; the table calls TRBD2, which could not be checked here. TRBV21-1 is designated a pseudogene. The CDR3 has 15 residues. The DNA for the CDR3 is TGTGCCAGCAGCAAAGGCCGGTCGAACACCGGGGAGCTGTTTTTT. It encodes CASSKGRSNTGELFF.

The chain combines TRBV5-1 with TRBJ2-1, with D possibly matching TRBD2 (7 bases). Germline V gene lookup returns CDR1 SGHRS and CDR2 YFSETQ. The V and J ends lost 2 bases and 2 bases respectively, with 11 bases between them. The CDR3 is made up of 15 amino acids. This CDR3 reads CASSFRGAPYNEQFF. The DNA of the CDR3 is TGCGCCAGCAGCTTTCGGGGGGCCCCCTACAATGAGCAGTTCTTC. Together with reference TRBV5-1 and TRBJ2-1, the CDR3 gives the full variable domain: KAGVTQTPRYLIKTRGQQVTLSCSPISGHRSVSWYQQTPGQGLQFLFEYFSETQRNKGNFPGRFSGRQFSNSRSEMNVSTLELGDSALYLCASSFRGAPYNEQFFGPGTRLTVL.

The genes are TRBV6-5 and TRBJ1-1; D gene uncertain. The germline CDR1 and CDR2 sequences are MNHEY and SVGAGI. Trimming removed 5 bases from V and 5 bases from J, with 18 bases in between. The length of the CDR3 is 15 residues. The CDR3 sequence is CASSTERARGTEAFF. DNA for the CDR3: TGTGCCAGCAGTACCGAGAGGGCACGGGGAACTGAAGCTTTCTTT.

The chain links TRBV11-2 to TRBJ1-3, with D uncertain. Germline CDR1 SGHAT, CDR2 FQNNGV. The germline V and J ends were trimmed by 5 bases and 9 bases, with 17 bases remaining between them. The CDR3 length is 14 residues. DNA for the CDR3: TGTGCCAGCAGCGCGGACGGGATGTCGGTCACCATATATTTT. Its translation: CASSADGMSVTIYF.

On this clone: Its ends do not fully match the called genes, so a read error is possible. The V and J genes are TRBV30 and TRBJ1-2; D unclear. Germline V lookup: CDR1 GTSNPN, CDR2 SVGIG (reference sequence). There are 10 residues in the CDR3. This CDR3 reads CAWSVRGLNF. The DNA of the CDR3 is TGTGCCTGGAGTGTACGAGGGCTTAACTTC.

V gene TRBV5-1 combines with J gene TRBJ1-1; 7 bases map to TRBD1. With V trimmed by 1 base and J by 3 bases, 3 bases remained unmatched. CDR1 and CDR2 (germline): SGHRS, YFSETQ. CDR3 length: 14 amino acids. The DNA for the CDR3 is TGCGCCAGCAGCTTGCGAACAGGGGACACTGAAGCTTTCTTT. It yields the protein CASSLRTGDTEAFF.

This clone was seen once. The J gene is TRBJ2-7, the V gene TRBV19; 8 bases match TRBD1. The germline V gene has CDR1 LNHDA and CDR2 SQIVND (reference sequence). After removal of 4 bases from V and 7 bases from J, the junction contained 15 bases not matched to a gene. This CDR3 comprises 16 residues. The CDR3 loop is CASSTRRTGTLWEQYF. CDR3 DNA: TGTGCCAGTAGTACCCGCCGGACAGGGACCCTGTGGGAGCAGTACTTC.

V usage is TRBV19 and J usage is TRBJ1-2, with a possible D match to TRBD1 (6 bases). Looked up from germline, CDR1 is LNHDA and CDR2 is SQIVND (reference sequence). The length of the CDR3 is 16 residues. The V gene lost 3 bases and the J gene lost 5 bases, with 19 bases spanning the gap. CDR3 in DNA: TGTGCCAGTAGTATTCCTCACCTGGACAGTGGGTATGGCTACACCTTC. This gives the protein CASSIPHLDSGYGYTF.

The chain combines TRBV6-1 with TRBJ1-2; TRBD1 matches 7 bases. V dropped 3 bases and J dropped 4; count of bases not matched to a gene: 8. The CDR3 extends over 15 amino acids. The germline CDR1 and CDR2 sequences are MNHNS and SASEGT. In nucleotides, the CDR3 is TGTGCCAGCAGTGACCAAATAACAGGGGCCTATGGCTACACCTTC. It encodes CASSDQITGAYGYTF.

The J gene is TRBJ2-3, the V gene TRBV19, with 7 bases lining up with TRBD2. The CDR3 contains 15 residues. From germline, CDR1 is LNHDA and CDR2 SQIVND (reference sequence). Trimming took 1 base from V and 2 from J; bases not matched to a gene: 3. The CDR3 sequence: CASSIGEGTTDTQYF. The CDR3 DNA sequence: TGTGCCAGTAGTATAGGGGAGGGAACCACAGATACGCAGTATTTT.

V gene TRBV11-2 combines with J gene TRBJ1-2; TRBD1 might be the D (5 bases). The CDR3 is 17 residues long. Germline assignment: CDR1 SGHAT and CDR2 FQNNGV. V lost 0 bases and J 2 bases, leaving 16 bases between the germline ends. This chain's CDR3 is CASSLDPFGGTNYGYTF. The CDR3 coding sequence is TGTGCCAGCAGCTTAGATCCGTTTGGGGGGACGAACTATGGCTACACCTTC. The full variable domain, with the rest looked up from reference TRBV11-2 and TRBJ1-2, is EAGVAQSPRYKIIEKRQSVAFWCNPISGHATLYWYQQILGQGPKLLIQFQNNGVVDDSQLPKDRFSAERLKGVDSTLKIQPAKLEDSAVYLCASSLDPFGGTNYGYTFGSGTRLTVV.

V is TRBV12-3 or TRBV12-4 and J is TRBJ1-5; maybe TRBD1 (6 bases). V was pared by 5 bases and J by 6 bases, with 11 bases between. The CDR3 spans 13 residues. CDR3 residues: CASSRQVGQPQHF. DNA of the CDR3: TGTGCCAGCAGTCGACAGGTGGGTCAGCCCCAGCATTTT.

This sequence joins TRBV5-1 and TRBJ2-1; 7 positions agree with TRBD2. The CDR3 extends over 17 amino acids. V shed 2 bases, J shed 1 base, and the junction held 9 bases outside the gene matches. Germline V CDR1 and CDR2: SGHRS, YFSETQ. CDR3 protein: CASSLYRLARSYNEQFF. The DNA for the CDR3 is TGCGCCAGCAGCTTATACCGACTAGCCCGTTCCTACAATGAGCAGTTCTTC. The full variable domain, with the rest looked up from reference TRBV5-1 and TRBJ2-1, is KAGVTQTPRYLIKTRGQQVTLSCSPISGHRSVSWYQQTPGQGLQFLFEYFSETQRNKGNFPGRFSGRQFSNSRSEMNVSTLELGDSALYLCASSLYRLARSYNEQFFGPGTRLTVL.